The TCR beta chain described here comes from a study of cytomegalovirus exposure and HLA in healthy donors. About the research overall: Samples from HLA-typed donors yielded about 85 million unique TCRs in an early data release.

V shed 2 bases, J shed 4 bases, and the junction held 4 bases outside the gene matches. Germline V gene sequence: CDR1 SGHNT, CDR2 YYREEE (reference sequence). The CDR3 totals 15 residues. The PCR made use of 60 Vbeta and 13 Jbeta primers. Clones were read by immunoSEQ multiplex PCR, and TCRdb kept only the in-frame ones, dropping some. This table holds tens of thousands of clones. Sequences were obtained from PBMCs. The V gene is TRBV5-4, the J gene TRBJ2-1; 9 nucleotides match TRBD2. The TCR comes from a female donor in good health and CMV-seronegative. CDR3 protein: CASSFPSGDYNEQFF. In DNA form, the CDR3 reads TGTGCCAGCAGCTTCCCTAGCGGGGATTACAATGAGCAGTTCTTC.